These 25 T cell receptor beta chains were all obtained from the same sample, sequenced in a study of cytomegalovirus exposure and HLA in healthy donors (dated by TCRdb to 2015 to 2018). The library relied on the immunoSEQ multiplex PCR assay. The multiplex PCR relied on a mix of 60 forward primers for TCR Vbeta segments and 13 reverse primers for TCR Jbeta segments. TCRdb obtained this table from immuneACCESS and retained in-frame rearrangements with V and J assigned. These tables miss some clones; where compared with another copy, unresolved V genes account for less than half of the shortfall, and the remainder is unexplained. In all, the sample holds roughly 200,000 clones, and around 75% of those were seen once. The ten top clones hold 2.9% of the sample. The sequencing sample was made of PBMCs. The source of these receptors is a female donor in good health and CMV-seronegative.

This clone was counted a few times. J is TRBJ2-2 and V is TRBV2; tentative D call: TRBD2 (6 bases). The germline V gene encodes CDR1 SNHLY and CDR2 FYNNEI. The V gene lost 7 bases and the J gene lost 5 bases, with 17 bases spanning the gap. The CDR3 is made up of 15 amino acids. The CDR3 spells CASKFGTGGTGELFF. DNA for the CDR3: TGTGCCAGCAAGTTTGGTACAGGAGGGACCGGGGAGCTGTTTTTT.

This clone has a handful of counts. This rearrangement joins TRBV7-2 to TRBJ2-7, with TRBD1 matching 7 bases. With V trimmed by 4 bases and J by 3 bases, 6 bases remained unmatched. The CDR3 is 14 amino acids. The germline V gene encodes CDR1 SGHTA and CDR2 FQGNSA. CDR3 bases: TGTGCCAGCAGCTCCCGGACAGGTAACTACGAGCAGTACTTC. Translating it yields CASSSRTGNYEQYF.

This clone was observed a few times. The CDR3 loop is CASSAEQGAGTQYF. CDR3 DNA sequence: TGTGCCAGCAGCGCTGAACAGGGGGCTGGGACGCAGTATTTT. The chain combines TRBV9 with TRBJ2-3, with 9 bases identical to TRBD1. The V gene end was trimmed by 3 bases and the J gene end by 9 bases; junction bases not matched to a gene: 8. CDR3 length equals 14 residues. Germline CDR1 SGDLS, CDR2 YYNGEE.

Worth noting for this clone: One junction end does not reproduce the germline sequence, and a read error may be involved. The chain couples TRBV7-9 to TRBJ2-3, with 10 bases matching TRBD2. This CDR3 comprises 16 residues. CDR1 and CDR2 (germline): SEHNR, FQNEAQ (reference sequence). The CDR3 loop reads CSSSLPIAGGWDTQYF. CDR3 in DNA: TGTTCCAGCAGCTTACCCATAGCGGGGGGCTGGGATACGCAGTATTTT.

This clone was seen a few times. The chain is built from TRBV27 and TRBJ2-1, with D possibly matching TRBD2 (6 bases). Germline loops: CDR1 MNHEY, CDR2 SMNVEV (reference sequence). V lost 2 bases and J lost 9, with 20 bases in between. This CDR3 region has 16 residues. The CDR3 nucleotides are TGTGCCAGCAGTTTAGGGAGGTTAGCGGAAAGAGTTGAGCAGTTCTTC. Its protein is CASSLGRLAERVEQFF.

This sequence joins TRBV11-2 and TRBJ2-1, with TRBD2 as a possible D gene (5 bases). Germline V gives CDR1 SGHAT, CDR2 FQNNGV. Trimming left V 3 bases short and J 9 bases short, with 15 bases between. CDR3 length: 14 residues. The CDR3 DNA reads TGTGCCAGCAGCTTCTTTACTCTAGCAGGTGAGCAGTTCTTC. It yields the protein CASSFFTLAGEQFF. The whole variable domain, remainder taken from reference TRBV11-2 and TRBJ2-1, is EAGVAQSPRYKIIEKRQSVAFWCNPISGHATLYWYQQILGQGPKLLIQFQNNGVVDDSQLPKDRFSAERLKGVDSTLKIQPAKLEDSAVYLCASSFFTLAGEQFFGPGTRLTVL.

This clone was found once. This rearrangement joins TRBV11-2 to TRBJ2-2; D might be TRBD1 (5 bases). V was shortened by 0 bases and J by 1 base, with 12 bases between the two germline ends. Germline CDR1 reads SGHAT; CDR2 reads FQNNGV. The CDR3 has 17 residues. CDR3 protein: CASSLEWKGRNTGELFF. The CDR3 DNA reads TGTGCCAGCAGCTTAGAATGGAAGGGGCGGAACACCGGGGAGCTGTTTTTT.

This clone showed up just a few times. The chain is built from TRBV29-1 and TRBJ1-2; TRBD1 might be the D (5 bases). Germline V lookup: CDR1 SQVTM, CDR2 ANQGSEA. V was trimmed by 6 bases and J by 4 bases, leaving 15 bases between them. The CDR3 spans 13 residues. Here the CDR3 reads CSVDPGVGYGYTF. In DNA form, the CDR3 reads TGCAGCGTCGACCCGGGGGTGGGCTATGGCTACACCTTC.

The chain has TRBV10-1 and TRBJ2-7, with 14 positions matching TRBD2. Germline lookup yields CDR1 WNHNN and CDR2 SYGVQD (reference sequence). This CDR3 has 16 residues. Unmatched junction bases numbered 2, after V lost 4 bases and J lost 0 bases. The CDR3 coding sequence is TGCGCCAGCAGTGGACTAGCGGGAGGGGACTCCTACGAGCAGTACTTC. Amino acid sequence: CASSGLAGGDSYEQYF.

The chain links TRBV7-9 to TRBJ2-2; D is unclear. The CDR3 spans 13 residues. Germline loops: CDR1 SEHNR, CDR2 FQNEAQ (reference sequence). V gave up 3 bases and J gave up 6 bases, with 8 bases separating them. CDR3 DNA: TGTGCCAGCAGCTTGAGTTTGGCCGGGGAGCTGTTTTTT. This sequence encodes CASSLSLAGELFF.

As regards this clone: The junction and the germline gene differ at one end; a read error may be behind it. The chain employs TRBV7-9 and TRBJ1-4; 8 bases map to TRBD1. Germline CDR1 and CDR2: SEHNR and FQNEAQ (reference sequence). The CDR3 contains 18 residues. The DNA for the CDR3 is TGTTCCAGCAGCTTATTCGGACAGGGACGATTACACAATGAAAAACTGTTTTTT. Its translation: CSSSLFGQGRLHNEKLFF.

The chain is built from TRBV4-1 and TRBJ1-5, with 9 positions matching TRBD1. V was clipped by 1 base and J by 7 bases; unmatched bases: 14. The CDR3 length is 18 residues. The germline V gene encodes CDR1 MGHRA and CDR2 YSYEKL. The CDR3 spells CASSQATGGAPPKQPQHF. The CDR3, as DNA: TGCGCCAGCAGCCAAGCTACAGGGGGCGCCCCTCCGAAGCAGCCCCAGCATTTT.

This clone was detected only once. The V call is TRBV14, the J call TRBJ2-2; D possibly corresponds to TRBD1 (5 bases). In germline, CDR1 is SGHDN, CDR2 FVKESK. Trimming stripped 0 bases from V and 1 base from J, with 18 bases between. The CDR3 extends over 19 amino acids. DNA for the CDR3: TGTGCCAGCAGCCAAGATCTTAGAATCACAGGCAAGAACACCGGGGAGCTGTTTTTT. Its protein product is CASSQDLRITGKNTGELFF.

The rearrangement links TRBV6-1 to TRBJ2-1; TRBD2 matches at 13 bases. J was trimmed by 2 bases and V by 4 bases; bases with no gene match: 2. Germline-derived CDR1 and CDR2 are MNHNS and SASEGT. The CDR3 extends over 16 amino acids. CDR3 DNA: TGTGCCAGCAGTGGGGGGACTAGCGGGACCTACAATGAGCAGTTCTTC. It yields the protein CASSGGTSGTYNEQFF.

The chain links TRBV19 to TRBJ1-2; weak D call: TRBD1 (6 bases). From germline, CDR1 is LNHDA and CDR2 SQIVND (reference sequence). V gave up 9 bases and J gave up 0 bases, with 8 bases separating them. The CDR3 is made up of 12 amino acids. The CDR3 DNA sequence: TGTGCCAGCAGGACAGCTAACTATGGCTACACCTTC. Translation: CASRTANYGYTF.

The rearrangement links TRBV27 to TRBJ2-4; TRBD2 aligns across 8 bases. Germline V lookup: CDR1 MNHEY, CDR2 SMNVEV (reference sequence). V lost 1 base, J lost 0 bases, and 14 bases stayed unmatched. The CDR3 length is 20 residues. The CDR3 is CASSLYPMSTSALAKNIQYF. Written as DNA, the CDR3 is TGTGCCAGCAGTTTATACCCCATGTCGACTAGCGCCCTAGCCAAAAACATTCAGTACTTC.

This clone was counted a few times. This rearrangement joins TRBV25-1 to TRBJ1-6; the D gene is possibly TRBD1 (5 bases). Trimming removed 7 bases at V and 6 bases at J, with 10 bases between. The CDR3 is 13 residues long. The germline gives CDR1 MGHDK, CDR2 SYGVNS. The CDR3 DNA sequence: TGTGCCAGCACAGGGATTAGTAATTCACCCCTCCACTTT. Its protein is CASTGISNSPLHF.

This clone was counted a few times. The J gene is TRBJ2-1, the V gene TRBV5-1, with 8 bases identical to TRBD1. Germline CDR1 SGHRS, CDR2 YFSETQ. V trimming: 0 bases; J trimming: 7 bases; junction bases outside the gene matches: 15. The CDR3 is 18 amino acids. The CDR3 loop is CASSLEVSGRGRINEQFF. The CDR3 nucleotides read TGCGCCAGCAGCTTGGAGGTGTCGGGCAGGGGGCGGATTAATGAGCAGTTCTTC. The full variable domain, its missing parts supplied by reference TRBV5-1 and TRBJ2-1, is KAGVTQTPRYLIKTRGQQVTLSCSPISGHRSVSWYQQTPGQGLQFLFEYFSETQRNKGNFPGRFSGRQFSNSRSEMNVSTLELGDSALYLCASSLEVSGRGRINEQFFGPGTRLTVL.

The CDR3 loop reads CAISEGFRDEQFF. The CDR3 DNA follows: TGTGCCATCAGTGAGGGTTTCAGGGATGAGCAGTTCTTC. The chain recombines TRBV10-3 with TRBJ2-1, with D perhaps matching TRBD1 (5 bases). Trimming took off 2 bases at V and 8 bases at J, with 10 bases between the two ends. The CDR3 totals 13 residues. Per germline, CDR1 ENHRY and CDR2 SYGVKD.

This clone was seen only once. The chain couples TRBV19 to TRBJ1-2, with 8 nucleotides matching TRBD1. Looked up from germline, CDR1 is LNHDA and CDR2 is SQIVND (reference sequence). V shed 4 bases and J 3 bases; nucleotides not matched to a gene: 7. This CDR3 region has 15 residues. Here the CDR3 reads CASSTPGQAYYGYTF. CDR3 bases: TGTGCCAGTAGTACGCCGGGACAGGCATACTATGGCTACACCTTC.

The genes are TRBV6-5 and TRBJ2-2; unclear D gene. From germline, CDR1 is MNHEY and CDR2 SVGAGI. V lost 0 bases and J 2 bases, leaving 10 bases between the germline ends. This CDR3 is 16 amino acids long. The DNA for the CDR3 is TGTGCCAGCAGTTACTCAACCGGGTTCAACACCGGGGAGCTGTTTTTT. It translates to CASSYSTGFNTGELFF.

The V call is TRBV27, the J call TRBJ2-3; 14 nucleotides align to TRBD2. V lost 5 bases to trimming and J lost 4 bases; unmatched junction nucleotides: 14. The CDR3 is 19 amino acids. Germline V gene data show CDR1 as MNHEY and CDR2 as SMNVEV (reference sequence). The CDR3 nucleotides are TGTGCCAGCAGTCCCCTGACTAGCGGGAGGGACCCCGTTTCAGATACGCAGTATTTT. Protein product: CASSPLTSGRDPVSDTQYF.

V is TRBV7-3 and J is TRBJ2-1, with unresolved D. The CDR3 has 12 residues. V was clipped by 5 bases and J by 6 bases, with 8 bases between them. CDR1 is SGHTA, CDR2 FQGTGA, per germline. Here the CDR3 DNA reads TGTGCCAGCAGCCTATCCGGCAATGAGCAGTTCTTC. Protein sequence: CASSLSGNEQFF.

The chain is built from TRBV30 and TRBJ2-3; possibly TRBD1 for D (5 bases). Germline V gene lookup returns CDR1 GTSNPN and CDR2 SVGIG (reference sequence). Trimming removed 0 bases from V and 0 bases from J, with 10 bases in between. The CDR3 is made up of 15 amino acids. This chain's CDR3 is CAWSVGRASTDTQYF. The CDR3 coding sequence is TGTGCCTGGAGTGTGGGGCGAGCTAGCACAGATACGCAGTATTTT.

The genes are TRBV6-6 and TRBJ2-5; no clear D. The V gene's germline CDR1 is MNHNY and CDR2 SVGAGI (reference sequence). V lost 3 bases to trimming and J lost 2 bases, with 7 bases between them. CDR3 size: 13 residues. The CDR3 spells CASSYSEQETQYF. The CDR3 DNA reads TGTGCCAGCAGTTATTCAGAACAAGAGACCCAGTACTTC.